A selection of T cell receptor beta chains follows, all from one sample in a study of blood T cell repertoires in COVID-19. Sequencing was performed with immunoSEQ multiplex PCR; in TCRdb, only in-frame clones are kept and a portion is missing. This sample has roughly 32,000 clones, with 80% to 95% found just once. The sequencing input was peripheral blood. The receptors here all came from a man aged 65-85 years with active or convalescent COVID-19. The CDR3 runs from the conserved cysteine through the conserved F or W. Each record gives: V gene, D gene, J gene, CDR3 protein, CDR3 DNA. D genes are given only for firm matches.

V: TRBV19; D: NA; J: TRBJ1-6; CDR3: CASSIGQGSSPLHF; DNA: TGTGCCAGTAGTATCGGGCAGGGGAGTTCACCCCTCCACTTT
V: TRBV5-6; D: TRBD2; J: TRBJ2-3; CDR3: CASSLTSGGDFADTQYF; DNA: TGTGCCAGCAGCTTGACTAGCGGGGGGGACTTCGCAGATACGCAGTATTTT
V: TRBV7-2; D: TRBD1; J: TRBJ2-7; CDR3: CASSSRTGSHEQYF; DNA: TGTGCCAGCAGCTCGCGGACAGGGTCCCACGAGCAGTACTTC
V: TRBV5-5; D: NA; J: TRBJ1-2; CDR3: CASSLDPLGQWQGYTF; DNA: TGTGCCAGCAGCTTGGACCCCCTCGGACAGTGGCAGGGCTACACCTTC
V: TRBV28; D: TRBD1; J: TRBJ1-4; CDR3: CASSLDRGREKLFF; DNA: TGTGCCAGCAGTCTAGACAGGGGGCGGGAAAAACTGTTTTTT
V: TRBV6-4; D: NA; J: TRBJ1-4; CDR3: CASSAREGEKLFF; DNA: TGTGCCAGCAGTGCCAGGGAAGGTGAAAAACTGTTTTTT
V: TRBV18; D: NA; J: TRBJ2-6; CDR3: CASSPPVTGSGFGANVLTF; DNA: TGTGCCAGCTCACCACCCGTAACAGGGAGTGGTTTTGGGGCCAACGTCCTGACTTTC
V: TRBV5-1; D: NA; J: TRBJ2-1; CDR3: CASHSLPADEQFF; DNA: TGCGCCAGCCACAGCTTACCAGCGGATGAGCAGTTCTTC
V: TRBV29-1; D: NA; J: TRBJ1-2; CDR3: CSVEVANYGYTF; DNA: TGCAGCGTTGAAGTAGCTAACTATGGCTACACCTTC
V: TRBV20-1; D: NA; J: TRBJ1-4; CDR3: CSASDLTGGNEKLFF; DNA: TGCAGTGCTAGTGACTTGACAGGAGGTAATGAAAAACTGTTTTTT
V: TRBV7-3; D: NA; J: TRBJ1-6; CDR3: CASSLSPGVNSPLHF; DNA: TGTGCCAGCAGCTTAAGTCCAGGGGTTAATTCACCCCTCCACTTT
V: TRBV5-1; D: NA; J: TRBJ2-1; CDR3: CASSQRLRDYNEQFF; DNA: TGCGCCAGCAGCCAGCGCCTCCGGGACTACAATGAGCAGTTCTTC